This T cell receptor beta chain was recovered during a study of metastatic and nonmetastatic thyroid tumors. Study context: From malignant and benign thyroid patients, repertoires in blood and in tumor or nodule tissue were compared. Study outcomes and limitations: A significant increase in TCR beta diversity was reportedly seen in malignant thyroid tumors relative to benign nodules, in blood and tumor.

CDR1 and CDR2 from the germline V gene are DFQATT and SNEGSKA (reference sequence). The CDR3 totals 15 residues. J was trimmed by 10 bases and V by 3 bases; bases with no gene match: 15. Concerning this clone itself: Antigen unknown.

Original analysis: A classifier of distant metastasis in papillary thyroid cancer was built from CDR3 differences (across clinicopathological groups). Through MiXCR, TCRdb re-clonotyped the PCR reads. The V and J calls follow TCRdb's processing rather than the paper's. This table holds around 16,000 clones, about 26% found once. There were no patients who had received any treatment before thyroid surgery. This clonotype was sampled from a female donor with papillary thyroid cancer or a benign thyroid nodule (not recorded which). Some clones in this sample may be carry-over from other donors' samples. Sample: adjacent normal tissue. The chain links TRBV20-1 to TRBJ2-1; the match to TRBD2 covers 7 bases. The CDR3 sequence: CSASPVLAAVREQFF. CDR3 nucleotide sequence: TGCAGTGCTAGTCCCGTTCTAGCGGCTGTACGGGAGCAGTTCTTC.